The T cell receptor (beta chain) under discussion was sequenced for a study of technical replicates of blood from several donors. Germline V gene lookup returns CDR1 MGHDK and CDR2 SYGVNS. This CDR3 contains 16 residues. V was pared by 8 bases and J by 0 bases, with 10 bases of the junction left unmatched. TCRdb's copy holds only in-frame clones and misses some; the assay was immunoSEQ multiplex PCR. The data show tens of thousands of clones, with approximately 90% seen just once and more than 0.25% held by the top ten. The V call is TRBV25-1, the J call TRBJ1-1; TRBD1 agrees at 9 bases. The clonotype comes from a human donor in good health. The specimen sequenced was T cells isolated from PBMCs. CDR3 DNA: TGTGCCAGCTATACAGGGGGCGCAAAGGTGAACACTGAAGCTTTCTTT. This encodes CASYTGGAKVNTEAFF.